The 30 T cell receptor beta chains below come from one sample, sequenced in a study of blood T cell repertoires in COVID-19. Assay used: immunoSEQ multiplex PCR; TCRdb lists only in-frame clones, some missing. The sample has roughly 200,000 clones, around 80% seen once; the top ten hold around 5.4%. Sequenced input: peripheral blood. These receptors originate from a woman in her sixties or seventies with acute or convalescent COVID-19.

The chain employs TRBV7-9 and TRBJ1-1; D not certain. Trimming pared 5 bases from V and 7 bases from J, leaving 11 bases between. The CDR3 runs to 12 residues. Germline CDR1 is SEHNR and CDR2 is FQNEAQ (reference sequence). This CDR3 reads CASSLIPVEAFF. CDR3 nucleotide sequence: TGTGCCAGCAGCCTCATACCGGTTGAAGCTTTCTTT.

In this sample, this clone turned up once. The chain joins TRBV18 to TRBJ2-3; D might be TRBD2 (6 bases). Trimming cost V 3 bases and J 1 base, with 11 bases left between them. Germline assignment: CDR1 KGHSH and CDR2 LQKENI. The CDR3 runs to 15 residues. The CDR3 DNA sequence: TGTGCCAGCTCACCCGGGAGCCCGGGCACAGATACGCAGTATTTT. It is translated as CASSPGSPGTDTQYF.

This chain uses TRBV6-5 with TRBJ1-5; D perhaps matches TRBD1 (6 bases). The V gene's germline CDR1 is MNHEY and CDR2 SVGAGI. Trimming cost V 2 bases and J 5 bases, with 13 bases left between them. The CDR3 has 15 amino acids. The CDR3 here is CASSYVQGPDQPQHF. The CDR3 DNA is TGTGCCAGCAGTTACGTACAGGGACCCGATCAGCCCCAGCATTTT.

The rearrangement joins TRBV7-8 to TRBJ2-5, with 7 bases aligning to TRBD2. Germline values: CDR1 SGHVS, CDR2 FQNEAQ. The trim removed 5 bases at V and 4 bases at J, leaving 4 bases unmatched. The CDR3 contains 13 residues. As DNA, the CDR3 is TGTGCCAGCAGCCGAGGCGGGAGAGAGACCCAGTACTTC. Encoded protein: CASSRGGRETQYF. Supplemented by reference TRBV7-8 and TRBJ2-5, the full variable domain reads GAGVSQSPRYKVAKRGQDVALRCDPISGHVSLFWYQQALGQGPEFLTYFQNEAQLDKSGLPSDRFFAERPEGSVSTLKIQRTQQEDSAVYLCASSRGGRETQYFGPGTRLLVL.

This clone was observed once. CDR3 DNA sequence: TGTGCCAGCAGTAGGACAGGGAAGGAGCCCCAGCATTTT. Its translation is CASSRTGKEPQHF. The chain combines TRBV28 with TRBJ1-5; 8 bases map to TRBD1. Germline assignment: CDR1 MDHEN and CDR2 SYDVKM. V shed 5 bases, J shed 8 bases, and the junction held 5 bases outside the gene matches. The CDR3 covers 13 residues.

The chain employs TRBV10-3 and TRBJ2-6; D might be TRBD2 (5 bases). Trimming removed 8 bases at V and 2 bases at J, with 10 bases between. Germline assignment: CDR1 ENHRY and CDR2 SYGVKD. The CDR3 length is 14 residues. The CDR3 sequence is CAIARGAGANVLTF. For the CDR3, the DNA is TGTGCCATCGCCCGGGGAGCTGGGGCCAACGTCCTGACTTTC.

Here the CDR3 DNA reads TGTGCCAGTCGGAAAGGGGGGCTAGCGGGGTACAATGAGCAGTTCTTC. It yields the protein CASRKGGLAGYNEQFF. The V and J genes are TRBV19 and TRBJ2-1; the match to TRBD2 covers 9 bases. After removal of 8 bases from V and 4 bases from J, the junction contained 12 bases not matched to a gene. There are 16 residues in the CDR3. CDR1 and CDR2 from the germline V gene are LNHDA and SQIVND (reference sequence).

The sample holds one count of this clone. The V call is TRBV28, the J call TRBJ2-1, with D possibly matching TRBD1 (5 bases). Germline CDR1 is MDHEN and CDR2 is SYDVKM. V dropped 11 bases and J dropped 0 bases, with 14 bases sitting between them. This CDR3 region has 14 residues. The CDR3 nucleotides are TGTGCCTGGGGCAGGGTCTTCTCCTACAATGAGCAGTTCTTC. Translating gives CAWGRVFSYNEQFF.

The chain recombines TRBV5-1 with TRBJ2-3; D possibly corresponds to TRBD1 (6 bases). Germline loops: CDR1 SGHRS, CDR2 YFSETQ. Trimming removed 4 bases at V and 8 bases at J, with 20 bases between. The CDR3 runs 15 residues. The CDR3 loop is CASSNWASLGGTQYF. The CDR3 DNA sequence: TGCGCCAGCAGCAATTGGGCCTCCTTAGGGGGTACGCAGTATTTT.

This chain connects TRBV29-1 to TRBJ2-7; 8 positions agree with TRBD1. CDR3 length: 15 amino acids. The V gene's germline CDR1 is SQVTM and CDR2 ANQGSEA. J lost 5 bases, V lost 0 bases, and 9 bases had no gene match. Here the CDR3 reads CSVEDPGQGIHEQYF. Written as DNA, the CDR3 is TGCAGCGTTGAAGATCCCGGACAGGGAATCCACGAGCAGTACTTC.

The CDR3 protein is CACLLPGQQYEQYF. As DNA, the CDR3 is TGTGCCTGCCTGCTACCGGGACAGCAGTACGAGCAGTACTTC. This rearrangement joins TRBV30 to TRBJ2-7; 7 nucleotides agree with TRBD1. This CDR3 region has 14 residues. The trim removed 6 bases at V and 4 bases at J, leaving 12 bases unmatched. CDR1 is GTSNPN, CDR2 SVGIG, per germline (reference sequence).

The V call is TRBV7-9, the J call TRBJ2-7; TRBD1 might be the D (5 bases). V was shortened by 5 bases and J by 0 bases, with 20 bases between the two germline ends. CDR1 and CDR2 (germline): SEHNR, FQNEAQ (reference sequence). The CDR3 is 17 residues long. The DNA for the CDR3 is TGTGCCAGCAGCCTAACAACAGGCCCCGTTGGCTCCTACGAGCAGTACTTC. Its translation is CASSLTTGPVGSYEQYF.

V gene TRBV5-1 combines with J gene TRBJ2-7; 10 bases align to TRBD1. Germline V gene lookup returns CDR1 SGHRS and CDR2 YFSETQ. This CDR3 spans 16 amino acids. Trimming at V came to 3 bases and at J to 2 bases, leaving 8 bases not matched to a gene. The CDR3 coding sequence is TGCGCCAGCAGCTCCCGTGTAGGACAGGGGGCCTACGAGCAGTACTTC. This gives the protein CASSSRVGQGAYEQYF.

There are a few counts of this clone. The chain carries TRBV7-2 and TRBJ1-4, with D perhaps TRBD1 (5 bases). Germline V gene sequence: CDR1 SGHTA, CDR2 FQGNSA. The CDR3 is 13 residues long. Trimming removed 4 bases from V and 8 bases from J, with 11 bases in between. CDR3: CASSSTVGEKLFF. Written as DNA, the CDR3 is TGTGCCAGCAGCTCGACAGTAGGGGAAAAACTGTTTTTT.

CDR3: CASRLAPAVHEQFF. The CDR3 DNA reads TGTGCAAGTCGCTTAGCGCCGGCGGTACATGAGCAGTTCTTC. V gene TRBV12-2 combines with J gene TRBJ2-1; whether TRBD2, the table's D call, matches the DNA was not checked. TRBV12-2 represents a pseudogene. The length of the CDR3 is 14 residues.

This clone was seen a handful of times. The J gene is TRBJ1-5, the V gene TRBV2; TRBD1 matches at 8 bases. CDR1 is SNHLY and CDR2 is FYNNEI in the germline V gene. Trimming cost V 2 bases and J 1 base; bases outside gene matches: 4. The CDR3 sequence is 16 residues long. CDR3 nucleotide sequence: TGTGCCAGCAGTGAATCAGGGACAGGCAGCAATCAGCCCCAGCATTTT. Its protein product is CASSESGTGSNQPQHF.

This chain joins TRBV10-3 and TRBJ1-2, with D possibly matching TRBD1 (5 bases). The V end was cut by 0 bases, the J end by 9 bases, with 14 bases between. Germline lookup yields CDR1 ENHRY and CDR2 SYGVKD. There are 14 residues in the CDR3. In DNA form, the CDR3 reads TGTGCCATCAGTGAGTCTTTCGCGGAGGGGAGCTACACCTTC. Its translation is CAISESFAEGSYTF.

This sequence joins TRBV7-6 and TRBJ2-2; 12 nucleotides match TRBD2. From germline, CDR1 is SGHVS and CDR2 FNYEAQ. The CDR3 spans 15 residues. V shed 5 bases, J shed 6 bases, and the junction held 4 bases outside the gene matches. CDR3: CASSATSGSSGELFF. The CDR3 bases are TGTGCCAGCAGCGCGACTAGCGGGAGTTCCGGGGAGCTGTTTTTT. The complete variable domain, with remaining parts taken from reference TRBV7-6 and TRBJ2-2, reads GAGVSQSPRYKVTKRGQDVALRCDPISGHVSLYWYRQALGQGPEFLTYFNYEAQQDKSGLPNDRFSAERPEGSISTLTIQRTEQRDSAMYRCASSATSGSSGELFFGEGSRLTVL.

This clone was recorded once. The CDR3 sequence is CASSLGEVTDTQYF. In nucleotides, the CDR3 is TGCGCCAGCAGCTTGGGGGAGGTCACAGATACGCAGTATTTT. V is TRBV5-1 and J is TRBJ2-3, with D tentatively TRBD2 (6 bases). Germline V CDR1 and CDR2: SGHRS, YFSETQ. V shed 0 bases and J shed 2 bases, with 7 bases lying between them. CDR3 length: 14 amino acids.

This chain joins TRBV10-3 and TRBJ1-5; D perhaps matches TRBD1 (6 bases). The CDR3 length is 14 residues. Germline lookup yields CDR1 ENHRY and CDR2 SYGVKD. V lost 3 bases and J lost 2, with 8 bases in between. CDR3 nucleotides: TGTGCCATCAGTGAAGGGGGTGGCAATCAGCCCCAGCATTTT. Amino acid sequence: CAISEGGGNQPQHF.

CDR3 sequence reads: CSVGGLMANTEAFF. Written as DNA, the CDR3 is TGCAGCGTTGGTGGCCTTATGGCGAACACTGAAGCTTTCTTT. The J gene is TRBJ1-1, the V gene TRBV29-1; D gene uncertain. Trimming pared 4 bases from V and 1 base from J, leaving 13 bases between. This CDR3 spans 14 amino acids. From germline, CDR1 is SQVTM and CDR2 ANQGSEA.

The chain combines TRBV19 with TRBJ2-3, with D perhaps TRBD1 (5 bases). CDR3 length: 15 amino acids. Germline CDR1 is LNHDA and CDR2 is SQIVND (reference sequence). Trimming took 2 bases from V and 0 from J, leaving 9 bases between them. The CDR3 loop reads CASSIFPGSTDTQYF. Written as DNA, the CDR3 is TGTGCCAGTAGTATATTTCCAGGGAGCACAGATACGCAGTATTTT.

The chain recombines TRBV27 with TRBJ2-2, with 11 nucleotides matching TRBD1. The length of the CDR3 is 18 residues. Germline loops: CDR1 MNHEY, CDR2 SMNVEV (reference sequence). Germline trimming cut 5 bases from V and 0 bases from J; bases unmatched to any gene: 8. The CDR3 protein is CASSLGQGQGANTGELFF. Written as DNA, the CDR3 is TGTGCCAGCAGTCTAGGTCAGGGACAGGGGGCGAACACCGGGGAGCTGTTTTTT.

The V call is TRBV10-2, the J call TRBJ1-2; possible D gene TRBD1, 5 bases. CDR1 is WSHSY, CDR2 SAAADI, per germline. This CDR3 contains 15 residues. Trimming cost V 0 bases and J 2 bases, with 10 bases left between them. The CDR3: CASSESVRANYGYTF. DNA for the CDR3: TGCGCCAGCAGTGAGTCGGTCAGGGCGAACTATGGCTACACCTTC.

This clone was detected only a few times. V is TRBV18 and J is TRBJ2-1, with 12 bases lining up with TRBD2. CDR1 and CDR2 from the germline V gene are KGHSH and LQKENI. The CDR3 is 18 residues long. After removal of 0 bases from V and 3 bases from J, the junction contained 6 bases not matched to a gene. In nucleotides, the CDR3 is TGTGCCAGCTCACCACCCAAGACTAGCGGGAGACTCTACAATGAGCAGTTCTTC. Translating gives CASSPPKTSGRLYNEQFF.

CDR3 bases: TGTGCCAGTAGTATCGACCGACTAGCGGGTAACACCGGGGAGCTGTTTTTT. Translation: CASSIDRLAGNTGELFF. The rearrangement joins TRBV19 to TRBJ2-2; TRBD2 matches at 10 bases. Trimming removed 3 bases from V and 2 bases from J; junction bases left unmatched: 6. Germline values: CDR1 LNHDA, CDR2 SQIVND (reference sequence). The CDR3 extends over 17 amino acids.

The chain links TRBV5-4 to TRBJ2-5; weak D call: TRBD1 (5 bases). Germline CDR1 and CDR2: SGHNT and YYREEE (reference sequence). The CDR3 sequence is 15 residues long. Trimming pared 4 bases from V and 2 bases from J, leaving 15 bases between. CDR3 coding DNA: TGTGCCAGCAGCCGCAGGGTATCCCGGCAAGAGACCCAGTACTTC. This gives the protein CASSRRVSRQETQYF.

This clone was detected only once. The chain couples TRBV10-3 to TRBJ2-2, with 11 bases that match TRBD1. The CDR3 totals 16 residues. CDR1 ENHRY and CDR2 SYGVKD come from the germline V gene. After removal of 4 bases from V and 5 bases from J, the junction contained 6 bases not matched to a gene. The CDR3 reads CAISGPGQGATGELFF. The CDR3 bases are TGTGCCATCAGTGGACCAGGACAGGGGGCGACCGGGGAGCTGTTTTTT.

The rearrangement joins TRBV28 to TRBJ2-2; 12 nucleotides align to TRBD2. Looked up from germline, CDR1 is MDHEN and CDR2 is SYDVKM. The CDR3 runs 15 residues. Germline trimming cut 10 bases from V and 6 bases from J; bases unmatched to any gene: 9. CDR3 in DNA: TGTGCCACCAAATCTAGCGGGAGGGTTCCCGGGGAGCTGTTTTTT. This sequence encodes CATKSSGRVPGELFF.

The chain uses TRBV28 and TRBJ1-1, with a weak D call TRBD1 (6 bases). The CDR3 has 15 amino acids. Germline CDR1 is MDHEN and CDR2 is SYDVKM. V shed 5 bases and J shed 0 bases, with 13 bases lying between them. The CDR3 here is CASSKGGDMNTEAFF. CDR3 nucleotides: TGTGCCAGCAGTAAAGGGGGTGACATGAACACTGAAGCTTTCTTT. Drawing the rest from reference TRBV28 and TRBJ1-1, the complete variable domain is DVKVTQSSRYLVKRTGEKVFLECVQDMDHENMFWYRQDPGLGLRLIYFSYDVKMKEKGDIPEGYSVSREKKERFSLILESASTNQTSMYLCASSKGGDMNTEAFFGQGTRLTVV.